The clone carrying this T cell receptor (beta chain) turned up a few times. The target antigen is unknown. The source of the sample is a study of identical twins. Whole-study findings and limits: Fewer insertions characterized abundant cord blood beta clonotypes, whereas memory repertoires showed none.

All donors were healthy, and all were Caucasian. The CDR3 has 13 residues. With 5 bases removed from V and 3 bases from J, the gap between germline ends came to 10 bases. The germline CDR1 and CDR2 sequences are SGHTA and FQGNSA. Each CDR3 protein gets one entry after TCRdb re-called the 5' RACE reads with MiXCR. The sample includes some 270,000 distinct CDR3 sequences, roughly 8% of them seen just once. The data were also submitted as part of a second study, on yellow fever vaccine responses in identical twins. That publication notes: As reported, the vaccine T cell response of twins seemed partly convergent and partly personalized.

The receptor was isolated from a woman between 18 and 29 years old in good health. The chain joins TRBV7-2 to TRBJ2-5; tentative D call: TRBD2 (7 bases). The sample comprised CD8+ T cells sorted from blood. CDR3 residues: CASSQGGEETQYF. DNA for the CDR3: TGTGCCAGCAGCCAAGGGGGGGAAGAGACCCAGTACTTC.